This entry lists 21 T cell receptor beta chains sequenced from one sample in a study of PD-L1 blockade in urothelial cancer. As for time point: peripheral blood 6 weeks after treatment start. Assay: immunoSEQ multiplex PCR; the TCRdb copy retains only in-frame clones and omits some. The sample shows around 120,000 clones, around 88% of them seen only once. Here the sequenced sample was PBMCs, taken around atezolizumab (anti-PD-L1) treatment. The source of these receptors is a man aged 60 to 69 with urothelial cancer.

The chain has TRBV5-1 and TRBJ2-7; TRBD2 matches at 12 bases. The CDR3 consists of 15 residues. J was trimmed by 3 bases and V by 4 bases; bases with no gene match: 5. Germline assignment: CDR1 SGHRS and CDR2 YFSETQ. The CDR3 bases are TGCGCCAGCAGCGTGACTAGCGGGGGCGTCTACGAGCAGTACTTC. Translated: CASSVTSGGVYEQYF.

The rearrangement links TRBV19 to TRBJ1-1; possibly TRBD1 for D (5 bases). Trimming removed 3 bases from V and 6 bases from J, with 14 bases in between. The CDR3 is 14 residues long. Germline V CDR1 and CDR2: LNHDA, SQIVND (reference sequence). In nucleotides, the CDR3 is TGTGCCAGTAGTATGCGGTTGGGGGGGGCTGAAGCTTTCTTT. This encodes CASSMRLGGAEAFF.

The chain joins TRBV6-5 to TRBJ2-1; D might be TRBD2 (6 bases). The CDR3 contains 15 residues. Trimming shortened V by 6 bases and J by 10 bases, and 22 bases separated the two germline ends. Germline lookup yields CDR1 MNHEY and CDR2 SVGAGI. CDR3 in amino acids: CASRPSSAVLVEQFF. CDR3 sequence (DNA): TGTGCCAGCAGACCGTCTAGCGCCGTACTGGTGGAGCAGTTCTTC.

CDR3 sequence: CSVIDSYEQYF. CDR3 nucleotides: TGCAGCGTTATAGACAGCTACGAGCAGTACTTC. V is TRBV29-1 and J is TRBJ2-7; D is possibly TRBD1 (5 bases). The germline gives CDR1 SQVTM, CDR2 ANQGSEA. The CDR3 consists of 11 residues. The V and J ends lost 5 bases and 3 bases respectively, with 8 bases between them.

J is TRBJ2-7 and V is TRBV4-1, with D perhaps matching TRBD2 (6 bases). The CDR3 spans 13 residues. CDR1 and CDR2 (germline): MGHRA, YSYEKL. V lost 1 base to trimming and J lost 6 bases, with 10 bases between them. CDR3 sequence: CASSQGVGGEQYF. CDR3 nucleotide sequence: TGCGCCAGCAGCCAAGGGGTCGGGGGCGAGCAGTACTTC.

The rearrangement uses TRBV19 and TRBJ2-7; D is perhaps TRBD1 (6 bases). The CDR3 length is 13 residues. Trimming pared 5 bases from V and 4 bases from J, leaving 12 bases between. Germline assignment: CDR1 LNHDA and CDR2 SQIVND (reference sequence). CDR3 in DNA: TGTGCCAGTAGTCCCGAACAGGGATACGAGCAGTACTTC. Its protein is CASSPEQGYEQYF. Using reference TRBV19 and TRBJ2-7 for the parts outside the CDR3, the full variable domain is DGGITQSPKYLFRKEGQNVTLSCEQNLNHDAMYWYRQDPGQGLRLIYYSQIVNDFQKGDIAEGYSVSREKKESFPLTVTSAQKNPTAFYLCASSPEQGYEQYFGPGTRLTVT.

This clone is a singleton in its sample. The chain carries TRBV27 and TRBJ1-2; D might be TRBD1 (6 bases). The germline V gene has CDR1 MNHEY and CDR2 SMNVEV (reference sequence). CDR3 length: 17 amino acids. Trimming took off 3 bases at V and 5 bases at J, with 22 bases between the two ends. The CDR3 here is CASSFRRGEGDSYGYTF. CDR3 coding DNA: TGTGCCAGCAGTTTCCGGAGAGGGGAGGGGGACTCTTATGGCTACACCTTC.

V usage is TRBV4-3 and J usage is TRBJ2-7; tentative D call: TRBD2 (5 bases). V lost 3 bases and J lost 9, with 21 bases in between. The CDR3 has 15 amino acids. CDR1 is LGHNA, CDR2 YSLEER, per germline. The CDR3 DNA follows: TGCGCCAGCAGCCAGGATCTACAGACGGGCGAGGGGCAGTACTTC. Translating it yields CASSQDLQTGEGQYF.

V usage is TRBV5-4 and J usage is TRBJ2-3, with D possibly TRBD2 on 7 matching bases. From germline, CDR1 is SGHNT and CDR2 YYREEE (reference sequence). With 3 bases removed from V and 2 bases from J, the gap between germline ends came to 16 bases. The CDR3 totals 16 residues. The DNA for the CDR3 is TGTGCCAGCAGCTGGTTTAGGGGGGGAACCACAGATACGCAGTATTTT. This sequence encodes CASSWFRGGTTDTQYF.

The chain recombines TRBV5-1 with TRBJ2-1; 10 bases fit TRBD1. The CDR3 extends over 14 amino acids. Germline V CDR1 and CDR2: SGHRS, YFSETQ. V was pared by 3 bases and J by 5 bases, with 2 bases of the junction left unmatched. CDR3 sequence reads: CASSSGQGDNEQFF. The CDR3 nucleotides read TGCGCCAGCAGCTCAGGACAGGGGGACAATGAGCAGTTCTTC.

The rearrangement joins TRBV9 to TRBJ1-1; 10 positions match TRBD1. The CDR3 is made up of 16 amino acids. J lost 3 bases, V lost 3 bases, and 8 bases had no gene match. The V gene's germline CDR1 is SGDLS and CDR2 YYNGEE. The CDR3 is CASSAGGGQGDTEAFF. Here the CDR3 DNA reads TGTGCCAGCAGCGCGGGGGGCGGACAGGGGGACACTGAAGCTTTCTTT.

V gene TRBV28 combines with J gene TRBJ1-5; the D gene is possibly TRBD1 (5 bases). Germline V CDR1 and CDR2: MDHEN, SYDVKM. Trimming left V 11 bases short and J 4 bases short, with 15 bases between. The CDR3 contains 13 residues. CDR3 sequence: CAHKPGGNQPQHF. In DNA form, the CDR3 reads TGTGCCCACAAACCGGGGGGTAATCAGCCCCAGCATTTT.

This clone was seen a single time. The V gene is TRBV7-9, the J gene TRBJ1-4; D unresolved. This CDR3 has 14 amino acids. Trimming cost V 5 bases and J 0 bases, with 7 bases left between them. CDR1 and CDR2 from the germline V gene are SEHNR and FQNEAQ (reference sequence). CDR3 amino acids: CASSPRTTNEKLFF. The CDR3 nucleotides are TGTGCCAGCAGCCCCAGAACAACTAATGAAAAACTGTTTTTT.

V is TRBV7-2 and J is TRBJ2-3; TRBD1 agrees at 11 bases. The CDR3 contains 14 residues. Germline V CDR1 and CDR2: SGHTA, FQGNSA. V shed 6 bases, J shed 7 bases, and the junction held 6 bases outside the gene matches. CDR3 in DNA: TGTGCCAGCAGATTGGACAGGGGGCAAAATACGCAGTATTTT. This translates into CASRLDRGQNTQYF. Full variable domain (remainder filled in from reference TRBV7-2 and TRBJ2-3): GAGVSQSPSNKVTEKGKDVELRCDPISGHTALYWYRQSLGQGLEFLIYFQGNSAPDKSGLPSDRFSAERTGGSVSTLTIQRTQQEDSAVYLCASRLDRGQNTQYFGPGTRLTVL.

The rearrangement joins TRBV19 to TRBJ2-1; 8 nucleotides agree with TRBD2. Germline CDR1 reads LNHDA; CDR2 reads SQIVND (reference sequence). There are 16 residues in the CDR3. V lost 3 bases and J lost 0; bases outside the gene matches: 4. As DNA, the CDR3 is TGTGCCAGTAGTATCTTCGCGGGAGGCTCCTACAATGAGCAGTTCTTC. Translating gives CASSIFAGGSYNEQFF. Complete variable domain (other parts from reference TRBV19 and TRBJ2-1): DGGITQSPKYLFRKEGQNVTLSCEQNLNHDAMYWYRQDPGQGLRLIYYSQIVNDFQKGDIAEGYSVSREKKESFPLTVTSAQKNPTAFYLCASSIFAGGSYNEQFFGPGTRLTVL.

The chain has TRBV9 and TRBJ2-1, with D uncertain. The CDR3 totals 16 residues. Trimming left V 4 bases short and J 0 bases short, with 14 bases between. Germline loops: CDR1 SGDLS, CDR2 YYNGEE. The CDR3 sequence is CASSSQAFSSYNEQFF. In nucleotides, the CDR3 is TGTGCCAGCAGCTCCCAAGCTTTTAGCTCCTACAATGAGCAGTTCTTC.

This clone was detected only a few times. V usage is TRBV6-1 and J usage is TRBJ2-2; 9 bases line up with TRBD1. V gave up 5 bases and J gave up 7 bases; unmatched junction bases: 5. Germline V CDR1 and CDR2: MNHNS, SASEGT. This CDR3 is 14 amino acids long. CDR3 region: CASSPGTGFGELFF. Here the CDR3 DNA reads TGTGCCAGCAGTCCCGGGACAGGGTTCGGGGAGCTGTTTTTT.

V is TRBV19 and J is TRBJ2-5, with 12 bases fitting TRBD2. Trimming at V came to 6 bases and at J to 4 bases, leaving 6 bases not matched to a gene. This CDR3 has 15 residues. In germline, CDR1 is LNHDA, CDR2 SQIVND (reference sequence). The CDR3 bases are TGTGCCAGTAGCCCTCTAGCGGGGGGGCTAGAGACCCAGTACTTC. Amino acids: CASSPLAGGLETQYF.

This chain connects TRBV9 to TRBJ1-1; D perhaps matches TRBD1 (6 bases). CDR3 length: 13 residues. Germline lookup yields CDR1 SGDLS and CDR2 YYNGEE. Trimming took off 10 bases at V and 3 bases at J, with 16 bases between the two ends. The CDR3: CAPHLRGHTEAFF. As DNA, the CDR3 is TGTGCCCCACACCTCAGGGGCCACACTGAAGCTTTCTTT.

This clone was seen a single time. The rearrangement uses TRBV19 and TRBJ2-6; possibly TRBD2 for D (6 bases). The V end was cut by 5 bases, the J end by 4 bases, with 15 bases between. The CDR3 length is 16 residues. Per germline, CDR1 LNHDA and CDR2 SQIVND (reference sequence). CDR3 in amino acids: CASSGPGGAGANVLTF. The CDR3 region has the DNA TGTGCCAGTAGTGGGCCAGGCGGGGCGGGGGCCAACGTCCTGACTTTC.

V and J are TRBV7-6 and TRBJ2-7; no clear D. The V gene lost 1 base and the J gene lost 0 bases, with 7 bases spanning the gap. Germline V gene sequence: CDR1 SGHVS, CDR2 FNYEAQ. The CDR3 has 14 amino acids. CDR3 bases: TGTGCCAGCAGCTTAGAACAGTCCTCCTACGAGCAGTACTTC. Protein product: CASSLEQSSYEQYF.